Listed below are T cell receptor beta chains from one sample, sequenced in a study of T cell responses to AZD1222 COVID-19 vaccine. This table comes from immunoSEQ multiplex PCR, and its TCRdb copy is limited to in-frame clones, with some not included. The repertoire has about 120,000 clones, 85% to 90% of them found once; the top ten carry 20% to 25%. The source was peripheral blood, collected on day 0 of AZD1222 vaccination. All receptors come from an adult in good health. Both conserved end residues are part of each CDR3. Fields, in order: D gene, J gene, clone size, V gene, CDR3 DNA, CDR3 protein. The D gene is left open where the match is weak. Not all rows give a size; the values are once, few, many and, for expanded clones, a class.

d_call: -
j_call: TRBJ2-1
clone_size: -
v_call: TRBV19
cdr3_nt: TGTGCCAGTAGTATGCCGGGCCCCAATCTCTTTGCCGGTCTGTTCTTC
cdr3_aa: CASSMPGPNLFAGLFF

d_call: -
j_call: TRBJ2-7
clone_size: -
v_call: TRBV5-1
cdr3_nt: TGCGCCAGCAGCTTGGCCACATCGACAGTCTCCTACGAGCAGTACTTC
cdr3_aa: CASSLATSTVSYEQYF

d_call: -
j_call: TRBJ1-3
clone_size: -
v_call: TRBV6-5
cdr3_nt: TGTGCCAGCAGTTACTCGGGACCCTACTCTGGAAACACCATATATTTT
cdr3_aa: CASSYSGPYSGNTIYF

d_call: TRBD1
j_call: TRBJ1-2
clone_size: -
v_call: TRBV7-9
cdr3_nt: TGTGCCAGCAGCTTAGGGGACAGGGTGCGCTACACCTTC
cdr3_aa: CASSLGDRVRYTF

d_call: TRBD1
j_call: TRBJ2-7
clone_size: -
v_call: TRBV18
cdr3_nt: TGTGCCAGCTCGCCGACTCGGGACAGGGGTTCCTACGAGCAGTACTTC
cdr3_aa: CASSPTRDRGSYEQYF

d_call: TRBD2
j_call: TRBJ2-3
clone_size: -
v_call: TRBV4-3
cdr3_nt: TGCGCCAGCAGCCAAGATCGCGGACTAGCGGGGGGAGGTACGCAGTATTTT
cdr3_aa: CASSQDRGLAGGGTQYF

d_call: -
j_call: TRBJ1-6
clone_size: -
v_call: TRBV18
cdr3_nt: TGTGCCAGCTCACCTAAGGACCAAGTCGGGGGAGTGCGAGCACCCCTCCACTTT
cdr3_aa: CASSPKDQVGGVRAPLHF

d_call: -
j_call: TRBJ2-3
clone_size: -
v_call: TRBV11-2
cdr3_nt: TGTGCCAGCAGCTTAGGGTGGGGAGTGTGGCCAGATACGCAGTATTTT
cdr3_aa: CASSLGWGVWPDTQYF

d_call: TRBD1
j_call: TRBJ1-5
clone_size: few
v_call: TRBV5-4
cdr3_nt: TGTGCCAGCTCAATGCAGGGGGCCCAGCCCCAGCATTTT
cdr3_aa: CASSMQGAQPQHF

d_call: TRBD2
j_call: TRBJ2-1
clone_size: -
v_call: TRBV10-3
cdr3_nt: TGTGCCATCAGTGATCGCGGAGGAGCGGGGGGGCGCAATGAGCAGTTCTTC
cdr3_aa: CAISDRGGAGGRNEQFF

d_call: TRBD1
j_call: TRBJ2-7
clone_size: -
v_call: TRBV7-6
cdr3_nt: TGTGCCAGCAGCGCCCGACCCGGGACAGGGTTTGAGCAGTACTTC
cdr3_aa: CASSARPGTGFEQYF

d_call: TRBD2
j_call: TRBJ2-1
clone_size: -
v_call: TRBV6-5
cdr3_nt: TGTGCCAGCAGTTACCCTCCGGGGGGGCCGGGTGATGAGCAGTTCTTC
cdr3_aa: CASSYPPGGPGDEQFF

d_call: TRBD1
j_call: TRBJ2-1
clone_size: -
v_call: TRBV7-2
cdr3_nt: TGTGCCAGCAGCAAAGAGACAGGGGGCGCGGGGAATGAGCAGTTCTTC
cdr3_aa: CASSKETGGAGNEQFF

d_call: TRBD2
j_call: TRBJ2-5
clone_size: -
v_call: TRBV10-3
cdr3_nt: TGTGCCATCAGTGCGGCGGGGGGGCCGGGGACCCAGTACTTC
cdr3_aa: CAISAAGGPGTQYF

d_call: -
j_call: TRBJ1-6
clone_size: -
v_call: TRBV28
cdr3_nt: TGTGCCAGCAGTTTAAGGCAGGGCCTATCACCCCTCCACTTT
cdr3_aa: CASSLRQGLSPLHF

d_call: -
j_call: TRBJ1-1
clone_size: -
v_call: TRBV6-5
cdr3_nt: TGTGCCAGCATTCACCCCGCACGCGGTGAAGCTTTCTTT
cdr3_aa: CASIHPARGEAFF

d_call: TRBD1
j_call: TRBJ1-6
clone_size: -
v_call: TRBV4-3
cdr3_nt: TGCGCCAGCAGCCAAGAGGGACAGCTTGGAAATTCACCCCTCCACTTT
cdr3_aa: CASSQEGQLGNSPLHF

d_call: -
j_call: TRBJ2-1
clone_size: -
v_call: TRBV5-1
cdr3_nt: TGCGCCAGCAGCTCCCGCGGGATTCCCTACAATGAGCAGTTCTTC
cdr3_aa: CASSSRGIPYNEQFF

d_call: TRBD2
j_call: TRBJ2-1
clone_size: -
v_call: TRBV7-9
cdr3_nt: TGTGCCAGCAGCCTCGGGGTAGCGGGACCCAACTCCTACAATGAGCAGTTCTTC
cdr3_aa: CASSLGVAGPNSYNEQFF

d_call: TRBD2
j_call: TRBJ2-1
clone_size: -
v_call: TRBV10-3
cdr3_nt: TGTGCCATCAGTGAAGGGACTAGCGGGGACGCCTACAATGAGCAGTTCTTC
cdr3_aa: CAISEGTSGDAYNEQFF

d_call: -
j_call: TRBJ1-4
clone_size: -
v_call: TRBV30
cdr3_nt: TGTGCCTGGAGTGTCCAAGTTTCTAATGAAAAACTGTTTTTT
cdr3_aa: CAWSVQVSNEKLFF

d_call: -
j_call: TRBJ2-7
clone_size: -
v_call: TRBV5-6
cdr3_nt: TGTGCCAGCAGAATGGGGGCTTGGGCCGACGAGCAGTACTTC
cdr3_aa: CASRMGAWADEQYF

d_call: TRBD1
j_call: TRBJ1-1
clone_size: -
v_call: TRBV5-8
cdr3_nt: TGTGCCAGCAGCGCCGGACAGGTTCGGAACACTGAAGCTTTCTTT
cdr3_aa: CASSAGQVRNTEAFF

d_call: -
j_call: TRBJ2-6
clone_size: once
v_call: TRBV2
cdr3_nt: TGTGCCAGCAGTGGGGATGGGGCCAACGTCCTGACTTTC
cdr3_aa: CASSGDGANVLTF

d_call: -
j_call: TRBJ2-7
clone_size: once
v_call: TRBV7-3
cdr3_nt: TGTGCCAGCAGCTTACTCAGGGATCCGGGCGAGCAGTACTTC
cdr3_aa: CASSLLRDPGEQYF

d_call: -
j_call: TRBJ1-2
clone_size: -
v_call: TRBV5-1
cdr3_nt: TGCGCCAGCAGCTTGGGATCCCTTCCCAACTATGGCTACACCTTC
cdr3_aa: CASSLGSLPNYGYTF

d_call: -
j_call: TRBJ1-1
clone_size: -
v_call: TRBV6-6
cdr3_nt: TGTGCCAGCAGTGGAAGAGGGGAGAAGGCTGAAGCTTTCTTT
cdr3_aa: CASSGRGEKAEAFF

d_call: TRBD1
j_call: TRBJ1-2
clone_size: -
v_call: TRBV28
cdr3_nt: TGTGCCAGCAGTTTGAGGGACAGGGCGCGTGGCTACACCTTC
cdr3_aa: CASSLRDRARGYTF

d_call: -
j_call: TRBJ2-1
clone_size: -
v_call: TRBV19
cdr3_nt: TGTGCCAGTAGTATTCTAAGGGCGGAGCACAATGAGCAGTTCTTC
cdr3_aa: CASSILRAEHNEQFF

d_call: -
j_call: TRBJ1-2
clone_size: -
v_call: TRBV7-6
cdr3_nt: TGTGCCAGCAGCTCCACCCCCACGGATAACTATGGCTACACCTTC
cdr3_aa: CASSSTPTDNYGYTF

d_call: -
j_call: TRBJ2-7
clone_size: -
v_call: TRBV18
cdr3_nt: TGTGCCAGCTCACCCTTTGGGACGAACTCCTACGAGCAGTACTTC
cdr3_aa: CASSPFGTNSYEQYF

d_call: -
j_call: TRBJ1-2
clone_size: -
v_call: TRBV5-1
cdr3_nt: TGCGCCAGCAGCCTAGACACCGCCGGGAGTGGCTACACCTTC
cdr3_aa: CASSLDTAGSGYTF

d_call: -
j_call: TRBJ2-2
clone_size: -
v_call: TRBV18
cdr3_nt: TGTGCCAGCTCCCGCCAAGACACCGCGAACACCGGGGAGCTGTTTTTT
cdr3_aa: CASSRQDTANTGELFF

d_call: -
j_call: TRBJ1-6
clone_size: -
v_call: TRBV6-5
cdr3_nt: TGTGCCAGCAGTTACTCACCAGGGATTAATTCACCCCTCCACTTT
cdr3_aa: CASSYSPGINSPLHF

d_call: -
j_call: TRBJ2-2
clone_size: -
v_call: TRBV28
cdr3_nt: TGTGCCAGTCTCTCGCTAGCCACCGGGGAGCTGTTTTTT
cdr3_aa: CASLSLATGELFF

d_call: TRBD2
j_call: TRBJ2-1
clone_size: -
v_call: TRBV7-9
cdr3_nt: TGTGCCAGCAGCTTAAGACGCGCGGGGGGGCTCTACAATGAGCAGTTCTTC
cdr3_aa: CASSLRRAGGLYNEQFF

d_call: TRBD1
j_call: TRBJ2-6
clone_size: -
v_call: TRBV5-6
cdr3_nt: TGTGCCAGCAGCATAATTGGACAGGGCCTCTCTGGGGCCAACGTCCTGACTTTC
cdr3_aa: CASSIIGQGLSGANVLTF

d_call: -
j_call: TRBJ1-5
clone_size: -
v_call: TRBV7-9
cdr3_nt: TGTGCCAGCGGTCGACAGGACAATCAGCCCCAGCATTTT
cdr3_aa: CASGRQDNQPQHF

d_call: TRBD2
j_call: TRBJ2-3
clone_size: -
v_call: TRBV7-7
cdr3_nt: TGTGCTAGCAGCTCTGTCCTAGCGGGGGGGCTTGATACGCAGTATTTT
cdr3_aa: CASSSVLAGGLDTQYF

d_call: -
j_call: TRBJ1-1
clone_size: -
v_call: TRBV18
cdr3_nt: TGTGCCAGCTCACCATTAGGGGCCACTGAAGCTTTCTTT
cdr3_aa: CASSPLGATEAFF

d_call: -
j_call: TRBJ2-1
clone_size: -
v_call: TRBV7-7
cdr3_nt: TGTGCTAGCAGCTCGTTCGGGGGCAGCAATGAGCAGTTCTTC
cdr3_aa: CASSSFGGSNEQFF

d_call: TRBD1
j_call: TRBJ1-6
clone_size: -
v_call: TRBV6-2/TRBV6-3
cdr3_nt: TGTGCCAGCAGTAACGACAGGGGGCACTCACCCCTCCACTTT
cdr3_aa: CASSNDRGHSPLHF

d_call: TRBD2
j_call: TRBJ2-2
clone_size: -
v_call: TRBV4-3
cdr3_nt: TGCGCCAGCAGCAATAGCGGGGGGATGTTTTCCGGGGAGCTGTTTTTT
cdr3_aa: CASSNSGGMFSGELFF

d_call: TRBD1
j_call: TRBJ2-2
clone_size: once
v_call: TRBV6-5
cdr3_nt: TGTGCCAGCAGTTGGAACAGGGGGTACGGGGAGCTGTTTTTT
cdr3_aa: CASSWNRGYGELFF

d_call: -
j_call: TRBJ2-3
clone_size: -
v_call: TRBV2
cdr3_nt: TGTGCCAGCAGTGTCAATCCGGGCGGGGGCGTGGGTACGCAGTATTTT
cdr3_aa: CASSVNPGGGVGTQYF

d_call: TRBD2
j_call: TRBJ2-1
clone_size: -
v_call: TRBV6-1
cdr3_nt: TGTGCCAGCAGTGTGAGTAGCGGGGGAGTCGCCTACAATGAGCAGTTCTTC
cdr3_aa: CASSVSSGGVAYNEQFF

d_call: TRBD2
j_call: TRBJ2-7
clone_size: -
v_call: TRBV27
cdr3_nt: TGTGCCAGCAGGACTAGCGGGGGTATTCACTACGAGCAGTACTTC
cdr3_aa: CASRTSGGIHYEQYF

d_call: TRBD1
j_call: TRBJ2-3
clone_size: -
v_call: TRBV29-1
cdr3_nt: TGCAGCGTTGACTCGCAGGGGGCTGGGGATACGCAGTATTTT
cdr3_aa: CSVDSQGAGDTQYF

d_call: TRBD2
j_call: TRBJ2-7
clone_size: once
v_call: TRBV11-3
cdr3_nt: TGTGCCAGCAGCTCCTGGCGGGGGGACGAGCAGTACTTC
cdr3_aa: CASSSWRGDEQYF